What follows describes a single TCR beta chain. No cognate antigen has been identified for it. Base qualities are not provided; no much larger clone lies one nucleotide away. Relative to germline, V is missing 8 bases and J is missing 1 base, with 4 bases of the junction outside any gene match. Its CDR3 holds 13 amino acids, cysteine through phenylalanine. Just the 39-base CDR3 DNA is kept, in frame starting at base 1. CDR1 and CDR2 (LNHDA, SQIVND) derive from the germline V gene (reference sequence). This sample was taken from a study of cytomegalovirus exposure and HLA in healthy donors (dated by TCRdb to the late 2010s). For context, the study as a whole: According to an earlier analysis of a few hundred of the donors, about 170 million T cells yielded some 110 million unique TCR beta sequences and less than 300 Gb of sequence data. Roughly 300 gigabases of sequencing data and 75 million to 85 million unique TCR sequences made up an early release that covered approximately 700 HLA-typed donors. Among the roughly 430 genotyped donors, around 81% belonged to the genetic ancestry cluster associated with self-reported Caucasian donors. The study aimed to test whether signatures of past pathogen exposure could be identified by cataloging public T cell receptors. Using immunosequencing, the study profiled T cell repertoires from 550 to 750 subjects and related those repertoires to cytomegalovirus serostatus. In addition to the first cohort of hundreds of subjects, a separate validation cohort of approximately 120 different subjects was used. To predict cytomegalovirus infection status, the study combined high-throughput TCR immunosequencing, statistical association of individual TCRs with disease status, and machine learning. In a later analysis, previously published TCR beta repertoires from 600 to 850 donors were re-analyzed and high-resolution HLA genotyping was added so that TCR occurrence patterns could be studied. Rather than drawing on any new phenotypic data, the later analysis identified candidate immune exposures from TCR beta sequences and the way those sequences occurred across donors. To decide whether each TCR beta V gene segment behaved as functional or pseudogenic, an earlier analysis of fewer than 750 of the donors relied on high-throughput TCR beta sequencing. Donor age, sex, ethnicity and CMV serostatus were compiled together with the repertoire data. In a later genetic analysis, genome-wide SNP genotypes for about 65% of the roughly 700 donors were used, and that subset was treated as a discovery cohort. Every discovery cohort repertoire had been produced on one sequencing platform. Class I and class II HLA loci were covered by the typing at four-digit resolution. Typing coverage differed by locus: A, B, C, DRB1 and DQB1 were typed in roughly 620-630 donors, DQA1 in 500 to 550, DPA1 in approximately 610, and DPB1 in 472. Roughly five DR-DQ haplotypes were handled as single units for association and clustering, since linkage in the cohort was strong. Across around 400 genotyped donors of the cohort, an average of about 250,000 unique TCR beta nucleotide sequences per donor were sequenced, and roughly 18% of those sequences were non-productive.

The library was made by the immunoSEQ multiplex PCR assay. The multiplex PCR relied on a mix of 60 forward primers for TCR Vbeta segments and 13 reverse primers for TCR Jbeta segments. The CDR3 region of rearranged TCR beta genes was amplified from genomic DNA by a multiplex PCR assay. The Illumina HiSeq System was used to sequence the amplified TCR beta libraries as 87-base-pair reads. From the authors' description of their analysis: In a later analysis, approximately 74 million unique TCR beta chains were counted across the roughly 670 repertoires, and about 9.9 million of these chains were shared by at least two donors. Raw reads were error-corrected and collapsed into unique sequences by a nearest-neighbor algorithm in which closely related sequences were merged to remove PCR and sequencing errors. Alignment of CDR3 sequences to IMGT reference sequences was used to assign V, D and J gene segments. For a sequence to be retained, a match of at least six nucleotides was required to both a V gene segment and a J gene segment. Rearrangements were classified as productive when the CDR3 lacked stop codons and remained in frame with V and J, and all other rearrangements were classified as non-productive. Following IMGT convention, CDR3 was defined as the stretch from the second conserved V-encoded cysteine up to the conserved J-encoded phenylalanine. The earlier analysis of about 610 of the donors excluded sequences that lacked an unambiguous match to a single V gene segment. An earlier analysis of some 500 of the donors classified V segments as functional when productive rearrangements were above 56.7% and as segregating when the standard deviation between donors was above 5%. A statistical classification framework was developed to diagnose cytomegalovirus status using the catalog of TCR beta chain sequences. V and J gene assignment, in a later analysis, came from comparing TCR nucleotide sequences with IMGT/GENE-DB human TR gene sequences. Using the TCRdist pipeline, a later analysis assigned CDR3 sequences along with most-parsimonious VDJ recombination scenarios. In a later analysis, every TCR beta chain was defined by the combination of its CDR3 amino acid sequence and its V-gene family, and reads without a unique V-gene family were dropped. In a later analysis, a few hundred highly shared, low-generation-probability nucleotide sequences were removed to address suspected cross-contamination and a sequencing artifact. In a later analysis, a clonal expansion index was calculated for each public chain from normalized within-repertoire ranks of inferred template counts. Generation probabilities in a later analysis came from a VDJ recombination model fitted to out-of-frame rearrangements, and those results were checked against IGoR. In a later analysis, TCR-TCR, TCR-HLA and TCR-CMV co-occurrence was scored with hypergeometric tests, and a repertoire-size bias correction was applied to TCR pairs. False discovery rates were estimated in a later analysis by permuting HLA or CMV assignments 20 times. In a later analysis, co-occurring TCRs were grouped using DBSCAN, and TCRdist sequence similarity was added for clustering within HLA-allele-positive subsets. For co-occurrence clustering, repertoires with fewer than 30,000 or more than 120,000 public chains were excluded, along with 4 to 6 repertoires with anomalous nucleotide sharing. This is the immuneACCESS table as TCRdb keeps it, with only in-frame sequences that have V and J called. A part of the clones is gone; compared with another copy, unresolved V genes explain less than half, and the rest is unexplained. For V, J and clone size, that table is used; D and trimming come from the DNA. The sample data list roughly 120,000 clones, and 70% to 80% of these were observed just once. About 3.5% of the sample belongs to the ten largest clones.

The study at large found these results: A further reported finding was that TCR beta sequences accurately predicted the HLA-A and HLA-B alleles for most subjects in the first cohort. Broadly in line with IMGT annotations, most TCR beta V segments showed up in productive rearrangements about 87% or about 30% of the time in an earlier analysis of about 500 of the donors. The study listed 164 TCR beta chains as associated with cytomegalovirus. The only immune exposure information available for the cohort was CMV serostatus. Fewer than 20 rarely observed V segments, including chromosome 9 orphons, were excluded from the earlier analysis of a few hundred of the donors because counts were too low. In a later analysis, HLA-associated TCR beta chains were found to be more clonally expanded and to have lower generation probabilities than equally common non-associated chains. Across donors, most TCR sequences were observed very rarely, whereas some public TCRs were present in many individuals. The classifier was reported to diagnose cytomegalovirus status with high specificity and sensitivity in both the original and validation cohorts. According to the authors, the approach could potentially be generalized to other disease states and immunological phenotypes. Strong co-occurrence of HLA alleles, especially DR and DQ, made assigning TCR associations to individual alleles difficult. A few of the identified cytomegalovirus-associated TCR beta chains were confirmed in vitro to be specific for cytomegalovirus antigens. Only TCR beta chains were sequenced in this cohort, and the absence of alpha or paired-chain data limited detectable features. Because HLA typing was unavailable for some donors at each locus, only the typed subset was used in association tests. The sequencing pipeline was judged likely to have produced a cluster of highly shared sequence variants as a technical artifact. According to a later analysis, most CMV-associated TCR beta chains appeared to be HLA-restricted, and the HLA associations seemed to be driven largely by CMV exposure. Linkage disequilibrium might explain the correlated functional status among segregating V segments, but an unknown experimental factor could not be excluded. In a later genetic analysis, fewer N-insertions in productive TCRs were reported among donors in an Asian-associated ancestry cluster than the 666-donor mean. According to a later analysis, TCR association rates differed among HLA loci, with DRB1 alleles showing the most associated TCRs and HLA-C alleles showing the fewest. Some IMGT-functional V segments, including TRBV6-2 and TRBV6-3, could not be told apart with the 87-base-pair reads, so those segments were excluded. A later genetic analysis associated a missense DCLRE1C variant with V-gene and J-gene trimming of TCR beta chains, and an independent cohort replicated the association. According to a later analysis, parvovirus B19, influenza, CMV and Epstein-Barr virus appeared linked to several top co-occurrence clusters. The presence/absence analyses assumed that sequencing depth was roughly uniform across donors, and that assumption may not be true. At a false discovery rate of 0.05, a later analysis linked 16,951 TCR beta sequences to specific HLA alleles.

The cohort consisted of some 730 healthy bone marrow donors. Cohort members were all nominally healthy when sampled, although unrecorded immune exposures were likely present. The donor tested CMV seronegative, placing the donor among the approximately 400 seronegative members of the cohort. A peripheral blood sample was collected from each donor, and TCR beta sequencing was performed on peripheral blood mononuclear cells. The Qiagen DNeasy Blood Extraction Kit was used to extract genomic DNA from the blood cell samples. The clonotype was recovered from a man aged 40-55 years in good health and CMV-seronegative. The chain is encoded by TRBV19 joined to TRBJ1-1; 7 middle bases align to TRBD1. Sequencing was done on a sample of PBMCs. DNA sequence: TGTGCCAGTCGGGGACAGTCGAACACTGAAGCTTTCTTT. It specifies CASRGQSNTEAFF.